The next 32 T cell receptor beta chains were all read from a single sample in a study of blood T cells in healthy people across ages. Through a sample-barcoded 5' primer and a J-beta primer mix, a second PCR was run for about 7 to 12 cycles. TCRdb ran MiXCR on the 5' RACE reads and lists one entry per CDR3 protein. The table records about 1,800,000 distinct CDR3 sequences, over 25% of them present only once. The sample was blood. All receptors come from a woman in her twenties or thirties in good health.

The chain combines TRBV6-6 with TRBJ2-3; the D gene is possibly TRBD2 (6 bases). Trimming shortened V by 5 bases and J by 4 bases, and 16 bases separated the two germline ends. Germline lookup yields CDR1 MNHNY and CDR2 SVGAGI (reference sequence). This CDR3 has 15 amino acids. As DNA, the CDR3 is TGTGCCAGCAGTCCCAACAGTCCTAGCGCAGATACGCAGTATTTT. This codes for CASSPNSPSADTQYF.

This clonotype came up a few times. This rearrangement joins TRBV4-1 to TRBJ2-1; D gene unclear. Germline V gene data show CDR1 as MGHRA and CDR2 as YSYEKL. Trimming pared 0 bases from V and 8 bases from J, leaving 23 bases between. The CDR3 spans 18 residues. The CDR3 coding sequence is TGCGCCAGCAGCCAAGATGCCGGTCTTCGCACCGCTTTCGATGAGCAGTTCTTC. Protein: CASSQDAGLRTAFDEQFF.

A note on this clonotype: This may stem from a read error, because a much larger clone lies one nucleotide away. The gene calls are TRBV29-1 and TRBJ2-7; D remains ambiguous. CDR3 length: 13 residues. The germline gives CDR1 SQVTM, CDR2 ANQGSEA. The CDR3, as DNA: TGCAGCGGGAAAGTTCACAGCTCCAACGAGCAGTACTTC. This encodes CSGKVHSSNEQYF.

In its sample, this clonotype was seen a few times. The chain recombines TRBV10-2 with TRBJ1-5, with 7 positions matching TRBD1. The CDR3 extends over 14 amino acids. The germline gives CDR1 WSHSY, CDR2 SAAADI. V was pared by 4 bases and J by 6 bases, with 6 bases of the junction left unmatched. This chain's CDR3 is CASSVQGIGQPQHF. The CDR3 coding sequence is TGCGCCAGCAGTGTACAGGGGATAGGTCAGCCCCAGCATTTT.

Only a few counts were recorded for this clonotype. The chain carries TRBV12-3 or TRBV12-4 and TRBJ2-1, with D possibly matching TRBD2 (5 bases). The CDR3 has 14 amino acids. Trimming stripped 4 bases from V and 5 bases from J, with 12 bases between. CDR3 nucleotide sequence: TGTGCCAGCAGTTGGGAGATTGGGGACAATGAGCAGTTCTTC. Its translation is CASSWEIGDNEQFF.

This clonotype was observed a few times. V is TRBV7-2 and J is TRBJ2-7; tentative D call: TRBD2 (6 bases). Germline-derived CDR1 and CDR2 are SGHTA and FQGNSA. V lost 5 bases, J lost 6 bases, and 17 bases lay in between. This CDR3 has 14 amino acids. Here the CDR3 reads CASSLDPGAGEQYF. As DNA, the CDR3 is TGTGCCAGCAGCCTTGACCCTGGAGCGGGCGAGCAGTACTTC.

As regards this clonotype: A much larger clonotype is one base distant, so this may be a read error. The rearrangement links TRBV11-2 to TRBJ2-1, with D unclear. This CDR3 comprises 14 residues. Trimming took off 1 base at V and 9 bases at J, with 13 bases between the two ends. Germline-derived CDR1 and CDR2 are SGHAT and FQNNGV. CDR3 DNA: TGTGCCAGCAGCTTAGCTATTAGTAGCATTGAGCAGTTCTTC. It specifies CASSLAISSIEQFF.

The CDR3 coding sequence is TGCGCCAGCAGCTTGGACCAGGTAGTTACGGGCAACAATGAGCAGTTCTTC. The encoded protein is CASSLDQVVTGNNEQFF. The J gene is TRBJ2-1, the V gene TRBV5-1; D gene unclear. CDR1 and CDR2 (germline): SGHRS, YFSETQ. There are 17 residues in the CDR3. V was clipped by 0 bases and J by 5 bases, with 18 bases between them.

As for this clonotype: At one boundary the junction diverges from the germline segment, which might be a read error. The chain recombines TRBV6-5 with TRBJ2-4; TRBD2 matches 9 bases. The J call is uncertain, as TRBJ2-5 better fits the DNA end. This CDR3 spans 13 amino acids. CDR1 and CDR2 from the germline V gene are MNHEY and SVGAGI. The CDR3 spells CTSTGGRGETQYF. In DNA form, the CDR3 reads TGTACCAGCACAGGCGGGAGGGGCGAGACCCAGTACTTC.

This clonotype has just a few counts. The genes are TRBV5-1 and TRBJ2-7; 11 bases agree with TRBD2. Germline CDR1 and CDR2: SGHRS and YFSETQ. The V gene end was trimmed by 3 bases and the J gene end by 2 bases; junction bases not matched to a gene: 7. This CDR3 spans 16 amino acids. CDR3 region: CASSSSTSGTTYEQYF. The CDR3 coding sequence is TGCGCCAGCAGCTCATCGACTAGCGGGACGACCTACGAGCAGTACTTC.

V usage is TRBV9 and J usage is TRBJ2-2, with a weak D call TRBD1 (6 bases). The germline CDR1 and CDR2 sequences are SGDLS and YYNGEE. The CDR3 is 17 amino acids. V was trimmed by 3 bases and J by 3 bases, leaving 18 bases between them. The CDR3 DNA is TGTGCCAGCAGCGGCCTACAGGGAAGAGGGGACACCGGGGAGCTGTTTTTT. This codes for CASSGLQGRGDTGELFF.

This clonotype was found many times. This rearrangement joins TRBV6-5 to TRBJ2-7; 7 bases fit TRBD2. V was clipped by 5 bases and J by 2 bases; unmatched bases: 12. Germline assignment: CDR1 MNHEY and CDR2 SVGAGI. The CDR3 totals 16 residues. The CDR3 bases are TGTGCCAGCAGTCCCTTCATGGGGGGGATTACCTACGAGCAGTACTTC. This gives the protein CASSPFMGGITYEQYF.

The table lists this clonotype with a few counts. The chain recombines TRBV12-3 or TRBV12-4 with TRBJ2-7, with 7 positions matching TRBD2. The CDR3 has 14 amino acids. V shed 7 bases, J shed 5 bases, and the junction held 11 bases outside the gene matches. CDR3 DNA: TGTGCCAGCACTCCCAGAGGACTAGTTGACGAGCAGTACTTC. Translating it yields CASTPRGLVDEQYF.

This clonotype was counted a few times. The chain links TRBV7-2 to TRBJ2-7; D might be TRBD1 or TRBD2, each matching 5 bases. The CDR3 has 16 residues. V was trimmed by 1 base and J by 4 bases, leaving 17 bases between them. Per germline, CDR1 SGHTA and CDR2 FQGNSA. The CDR3 DNA reads as TGTGCCAGCAGCTTAGATCCCGGGACGGCCTTGTACGAGCAGTACTTC. This translates into CASSLDPGTALYEQYF.

V is TRBV20-1 and J is TRBJ2-2; D remains unclear. CDR1 DFQATT and CDR2 SNEGSKA come from the germline V gene (reference sequence). The CDR3 consists of 13 residues. Trimming cost V 3 bases and J 7 bases, with 12 bases left between them. CDR3 nucleotides: TGCAGTGCTAGTAAGGTGACTGGCGGGGAGCTGTTTTTT. It translates to CSASKVTGGELFF.

The chain recombines TRBV4-3 with TRBJ2-5, with 7 bases identical to TRBD2. Germline V gene sequence: CDR1 LGHNA, CDR2 YSLEER. The CDR3 sequence is 16 residues long. Losses at the gene ends were 2 bases for V and 1 base for J; bases not matched to a gene: 7. CDR3 DNA: TGCGCCAGCAGCCAATCTTCGCGGGGGAGCCAAGAGACCCAGTACTTC. Translating gives CASSQSSRGSQETQYF.

J is TRBJ2-5 and V is TRBV14; 9 nucleotides align to TRBD2. This CDR3 region has 17 residues. V was clipped by 4 bases and J by 11 bases; unmatched bases: 20. CDR1 and CDR2 (germline): SGHDN, FVKESK. This chain's CDR3 is CASSPRTGLANIYEQYF. As DNA, the CDR3 is TGTGCCAGCAGCCCTCGAACGGGACTAGCAAATATATATGAGCAGTACTTC.

This clonotype has more than one count but fewer than ten. The chain combines TRBV5-5 with TRBJ1-2; no reliable D call. The CDR3 is made up of 14 amino acids. Germline V gene lookup returns CDR1 SGHKS and CDR2 YYEKEE (reference sequence). Trimming took 1 base from V and 8 from J, leaving 15 bases between them. This CDR3 reads CASSLLVDLSGYTF. CDR3 sequence (DNA): TGTGCCAGCAGCTTGCTTGTCGACTTAAGCGGCTACACCTTC.

This clonotype was detected a few times. The chain combines TRBV20-1 with TRBJ2-3; 10 bases are shared with TRBD1. V gave up 6 bases and J gave up 3 bases; unmatched junction bases: 6. The CDR3 has 14 amino acids. CDR1 and CDR2 from the germline V gene are DFQATT and SNEGSKA (reference sequence). The DNA of the CDR3 is TGCAGTGCCCGACAGGGGGCAGTTACAGATACGCAGTATTTT. Translating it yields CSARQGAVTDTQYF.

The chain links TRBV6-5 to TRBJ2-7, with D perhaps matching TRBD1 (8 bases). Deletions cut 7 bases from V and 1 base from J, with 17 bases between. The V gene's germline CDR1 is MNHEY and CDR2 SVGAGI. The CDR3 has 15 amino acids. CDR3 in amino acids: CASNDRGGSSYEQYF. In nucleotides, the CDR3 is TGTGCCAGCAACGACAGGGGAGGGAGTTCCTACGAGCAGTACTTC.

The chain joins TRBV11-1 to TRBJ2-5; perhaps TRBD1 as D (5 bases). The CDR3 length is 11 residues. Germline V gives CDR1 SGHAT, CDR2 FQDESV (reference sequence). V lost 8 bases, J lost 8 bases, and 12 bases lay in between. CDR3 nucleotides: TGTGCCAGCCTCCAGGGTAACACCCAGTACTTC. Translation: CASLQGNTQYF.

The rearrangement uses TRBV30 and TRBJ2-5; D not resolved. Trimming left V 2 bases short and J 5 bases short, with 3 bases between. Germline V gene data show CDR1 as GTSNPN and CDR2 as SVGIG (reference sequence). The CDR3 totals 10 residues. The DNA for the CDR3 is TGTGCCTGGAGTCTGGAGACCCAGTACTTC. Translating it yields CAWSLETQYF.

The rearrangement uses TRBV2 and TRBJ2-1; 8 bases line up with TRBD2. The length of the CDR3 is 16 residues. The ends lost 6 bases at V and 9 bases at J; junction bases unmatched: 16. Germline lookup yields CDR1 SNHLY and CDR2 FYNNEI. The CDR3: CASSGTRGLTFGEQFF. The CDR3 coding sequence is TGTGCCAGCAGCGGGACTAGGGGTTTAACGTTCGGTGAGCAGTTCTTC.

CDR3 sequence (DNA): TGCAGCGCAAGGACAGGGGGCTCTCCTAACACTGAAGCTTTCTTT. Its translation: CSARTGGSPNTEAFF. The V call is TRBV29-1, the J call TRBJ1-1, with 11 bases aligning to TRBD1. This CDR3 region has 15 residues. Looked up from germline, CDR1 is SQVTM and CDR2 is ANQGSEA. Unmatched junction bases numbered 9, after V lost 7 bases and J lost 2 bases.

A remark on this clonotype: A read error is possible here, since a much larger clone lies one base away. The gene calls are TRBV4-3 and TRBJ2-5, with D perhaps matching TRBD1 (7 bases). CDR3 size: 14 residues. CDR1 and CDR2 from the germline V gene are LGHNA and YSLEER. The V gene lost 5 bases and the J gene lost 13 bases, with 23 bases spanning the gap. The CDR3 here is CASSKGREQGRRYF. The CDR3, as DNA: TGCGCCAGCAGCAAAGGACGGGAACAGGGGAGGAGGTACTTC.

This sequence joins TRBV5-1 and TRBJ2-7; 10 bases align to TRBD1. Per the germline V gene, CDR1 is SGHRS and CDR2 is YFSETQ. The CDR3 contains 16 residues. The V and J ends lost 0 bases and 5 bases, in that order; junction bases with no gene match: 8. The chain's CDR3 is CASSLARTGGINEQYF. CDR3 DNA sequence: TGCGCCAGCAGCTTGGCGAGGACAGGGGGTATAAACGAGCAGTACTTC.

V gene TRBV6-1 combines with J gene TRBJ2-5, with 9 bases lining up with TRBD1. In germline, CDR1 is MNHNS, CDR2 SASEGT. The CDR3 totals 15 residues. V lost 10 bases and J lost 2; bases outside the gene matches: 11. The CDR3 DNA reads TGTGCCAACACTAGAGGACAGGGGCAACAAGAGACCCAGTACTTC. Amino acids: CANTRGQGQQETQYF.

The chain recombines TRBV10-3 with TRBJ2-6, with 8 bases aligning to TRBD1. V shed 2 bases, J shed 4 bases, and the junction held 7 bases outside the gene matches. Germline CDR1 and CDR2: ENHRY and SYGVKD. The CDR3 has 17 residues. The CDR3 sequence: CAISEGDRGAGANVLTF. CDR3 DNA: TGTGCCATCAGTGAGGGAGACAGGGGCGCCGGGGCCAACGTCCTGACTTTC.

This chain connects TRBV7-3 to TRBJ2-3; TRBD1 agrees at 9 bases. In germline, CDR1 is SGHTA, CDR2 FQGTGA. There are 15 residues in the CDR3. Trimming removed 5 bases from V and 3 bases from J; junction bases left unmatched: 6. CDR3 nucleotides: TGTGCCAGCAGCGCCGACAGGGGGGAAACAGATACGCAGTATTTT. It codes for CASSADRGETDTQYF.

Remarks on this clonotype: An end of the junction does not agree with germline; a read error may underlie this. The chain joins TRBV18 to TRBJ2-1; the match to TRBD2 covers 10 bases. This CDR3 region has 19 residues. Per the germline V gene, CDR1 is KGHSH and CDR2 is LQKENI. CDR3 amino acids: CANSRGASGGASVANEQFF. The CDR3 DNA is TGTGCCAACTCACGCGGAGCTAGCGGGGGAGCTTCCGTGGCCAATGAGCAGTTCTTC.

At least ten counts were recorded for this clonotype. This chain connects TRBV29-1 to TRBJ2-7; unclear D gene. The germline V gene has CDR1 SQVTM and CDR2 ANQGSEA. V dropped 0 bases and J dropped 2 bases, with 8 bases sitting between them. CDR3 length equals 13 residues. For the CDR3, the DNA is TGCAGCGTTGAAGAAAAGCAGCCCTACGAGCAGTACTTC. Amino acids: CSVEEKQPYEQYF.

The genes are TRBV4-2 and TRBJ2-7; 8 positions agree with TRBD1. Germline V gene sequence: CDR1 LGHNA, CDR2 YNFKEQ. CDR3 length equals 17 residues. Trimming at V came to 3 bases and at J to 4 bases, leaving 14 bases not matched to a gene. The CDR3 region is CASSHSLQGAIRYEQYF. CDR3 DNA: TGTGCCAGCAGCCACTCACTCCAGGGGGCCATTCGGTACGAGCAGTACTTC.